What follows are 29 T cell receptor beta chains derived from one specimen sequenced in a study of CD8+CD57+ T cells in acquired aplastic anemia. Genomic DNA served as template for TCR beta VDJ and CDR3 profiling. TCRdb itself ran the reads through MiXCR, one entry per CDR3 protein. The sample carries about 290,000 distinct CDR3 sequences, approximately 57% recorded once. Patients selected for sequencing had displayed CD8+CD57+ cell expansion by flow cytometry. Sequencing was performed on sorted CD4+, CD8+, or CD8+CD57+ T cells (not recorded which) from PBMCs. The origin of the receptors is a human donor with aplastic anemia.

The CDR3 spells CSASWSGNLYGYTF. The CDR3 nucleotides read TGCAGTGCTAGTTGGTCAGGCAATCTCTATGGCTACACCTTC. The genes are TRBV20-1 and TRBJ1-2; D remains unclear. V was cut by 3 bases and J by 4 bases, with 15 bases left in between. The germline gives CDR1 DFQATT, CDR2 SNEGSKA (reference sequence). The CDR3 runs to 14 residues.

A remark on this clonotype: This may come from a read error, since a much larger clone is one base off. This CDR3 fails to terminate in the conserved phenylalanine or tryptophan, so it likely reflects a read error. The chain is built from TRBV7-9 and TRBJ1-2; D is possibly TRBD1 (6 bases). The CDR3 sequence is 17 residues long. V was trimmed by 5 bases and J by 6 bases, leaving 25 bases between them. The germline CDR1 and CDR2 sequences are SEHNR and FQNEAQ (reference sequence). The CDR3: CASSQNTQGNGIHGYTS. In DNA form, the CDR3 reads TGTGCCAGCAGCCAAAATACACAGGGTAATGGCATCCATGGCTACACCTCC.

V is TRBV2 and J is TRBJ2-3; tentatively, D is TRBD1 or TRBD2 (5 bases each). The germline gives CDR1 SNHLY, CDR2 FYNNEI. The CDR3 runs to 13 residues. The germline V and J ends were trimmed by 6 bases and 4 bases, with 11 bases remaining between them. This CDR3 is CASRGDLSDTQYF. The CDR3 coding sequence is TGTGCCAGCAGGGGGGACCTGTCAGATACGCAGTATTTT.

This clonotype was detected many times. The chain carries TRBV27 and TRBJ2-7, with 12 bases identical to TRBD2. CDR1 MNHEY and CDR2 SMNVEV come from the germline V gene (reference sequence). With 4 bases clipped from V and 2 bases from J, the junction kept 6 bases outside the gene matches. The CDR3 loop spans 16 amino acids. CDR3 in DNA: TGTGCCAGCAGTTCCTGGGGACTAGCGGGTACCTACGAGCAGTACTTC. Translating gives CASSSWGLAGTYEQYF.

The V and J genes are TRBV7-8 and TRBJ2-1, with D possibly matching TRBD1 (6 bases). Germline-derived CDR1 and CDR2 are SGHVS and FQNEAQ. This CDR3 has 13 residues. V was cut by 5 bases and J by 9 bases, with 14 bases left in between. CDR3 nucleotides: TGTGCCAGCAGCCGCCTGACAGGAATTGAGCAGTTCTTC. This encodes CASSRLTGIEQFF.

V is TRBV28 and J is TRBJ2-7; 11 nucleotides agree with TRBD1. The CDR3 spans 15 residues. The ends lost 2 bases at V and 2 bases at J; junction bases unmatched: 2. Germline-derived CDR1 and CDR2 are MDHEN and SYDVKM. The CDR3 region has the DNA TGTGCCAGCAGTTTACGGACAGGGGGCGCCTACGAGCAGTACTTC. Translation gives CASSLRTGGAYEQYF.

This chain links TRBV24-1 with TRBJ2-3; D ambiguous. The germline V and J ends were trimmed by 6 bases and 2 bases, with 14 bases remaining between them. The CDR3 runs to 15 residues. Germline V gives CDR1 KGHDR, CDR2 SFDVKD. The DNA for the CDR3 is TGTGCCACCAGTTCTGGTCTCAGAGTCACAGATACGCAGTATTTT. Translating it yields CATSSGLRVTDTQYF.

For this clonotype: Compared with germline, one end of the junction differs, possibly owing to a read error. The rearrangement joins TRBV7-7 to TRBJ1-5, with D possibly matching TRBD1 (5 bases). In germline, CDR1 is SSHAT, CDR2 FNYEAQ (reference sequence). The CDR3 spans 16 residues. The CDR3 protein is CASSLAQGRLRQPQHF. CDR3 DNA sequence: TGTGCTAGCAGCTTAGCGCAGGGCCGTTTAAGGCAGCCCCAGCATTTT. The whole variable domain, remainder taken from reference TRBV7-7 and TRBJ1-5, is GAGVSQSPRYKVTKRGQDVTLRCDPISSHATLYWYQQALGQGPEFLTYFNYEAQPDKSGLPSDRFSAERPEGSISTLTIQRTEQRDSAMYRCASSLAQGRLRQPQHFGDGTRLSIL.

V usage is TRBV25-1 and J usage is TRBJ1-6; D perhaps matches TRBD1 (5 bases). The germline CDR1 and CDR2 sequences are MGHDK and SYGVNS. The CDR3 consists of 12 residues. The V gene lost 4 bases and the J gene lost 13 bases, with 11 bases spanning the gap. The CDR3 coding sequence is TGTGCCAGCAGTGTGGGGGGGTCCCCCCTCCACTTT. This codes for CASSVGGSPLHF.

The sample holds many counts of this clonotype. The chain combines TRBV2 with TRBJ2-7; 8 bases match TRBD1. The CDR3 has 10 amino acids. Trimming at V came to 6 bases and at J to 11 bases, leaving 3 bases not matched to a gene. Germline lookup yields CDR1 SNHLY and CDR2 FYNNEI. The CDR3 sequence: CASRDRVEYF. In nucleotides, the CDR3 is TGTGCCAGCAGGGACAGGGTGGAGTACTTC.

This sequence joins TRBV20-1 and TRBJ2-7, with a tentative D call TRBD1 (6 bases). The CDR3 loop spans 14 amino acids. The germline V and J ends were trimmed by 1 base and 2 bases, with 12 bases remaining between them. Germline CDR1 reads DFQATT; CDR2 reads SNEGSKA (reference sequence). This CDR3 reads CSARVAQGPYEQYF. In DNA, the CDR3 is TGCAGTGCTAGAGTCGCACAGGGACCCTACGAGCAGTACTTC.

This clonotype appeared many times. The chain carries TRBV11-2 and TRBJ2-1, with D perhaps matching TRBD1 or TRBD2 (5 bases each). The length of the CDR3 is 17 residues. The V gene's germline CDR1 is SGHAT and CDR2 FQNNGV. The V and J ends lost 4 bases and 0 bases respectively, with 16 bases between them. This chain's CDR3 is CASSSNSGPTSYNEQFF. Here the CDR3 DNA reads TGTGCCAGCAGCTCCAATTCGGGACCAACCTCCTACAATGAGCAGTTCTTC.

This clonotype was seen a few times. The gene calls are TRBV24-1 and TRBJ2-2, with D possibly being TRBD1 (6 bases). Trimming took off 3 bases at V and 4 bases at J, with 11 bases between the two ends. CDR1 and CDR2 from the germline V gene are KGHDR and SFDVKD. The CDR3 totals 15 residues. The CDR3 is CATSDADRPTGELFF. CDR3 nucleotides: TGTGCCACCAGTGATGCAGACAGGCCCACCGGGGAGCTGTTTTTT.

This clonotype came up many times. The chain couples TRBV7-9 to TRBJ1-3; possible D gene TRBD1, 6 bases. V shed 2 bases and J shed 4 bases, with 15 bases lying between them. The CDR3 consists of 16 residues. Germline-derived CDR1 and CDR2 are SEHNR and FQNEAQ (reference sequence). This CDR3 reads CASSLKYRESGNTIYF. The CDR3 nucleotides read TGTGCCAGCAGCTTAAAATACAGGGAGTCCGGAAACACCATATATTTT.

The J gene is TRBJ1-1, the V gene TRBV6-4, with TRBD1 matching 8 bases. V lost 4 bases and J lost 3; bases outside the gene matches: 4. The germline V gene has CDR1 MRHNA and CDR2 SNTAGT. This CDR3 has 14 amino acids. The CDR3 DNA follows: TGTGCCAGCAGTGTCCAACAGGGGGACACTGAAGCTTTCTTT. It specifies CASSVQQGDTEAFF.

This clonotype came up many times. The chain combines TRBV18 with TRBJ1-2; D remains unclear. CDR1 is KGHSH and CDR2 is LQKENI in the germline V gene. Trimming removed 0 bases at V and 0 bases at J, with 11 bases between. The CDR3 covers 16 residues. The CDR3 nucleotides are TGTGCCAGCTCACCACCCCAGGCCCTAGCTAACTATGGCTACACCTTC. Translated, it gives CASSPPQALANYGYTF.

The rearrangement uses TRBV7-3 and TRBJ2-2; the D gene is possibly TRBD1 (6 bases). V shed 0 bases and J shed 4 bases, with 6 bases lying between them. The CDR3 loop spans 14 amino acids. Germline CDR1 is SGHTA and CDR2 is FQGTGA. CDR3 protein: CASSLTRGTGELFF. As DNA, the CDR3 is TGTGCCAGCAGCTTAACCAGGGGCACCGGGGAGCTGTTTTTT. Full variable domain (remainder filled in from reference TRBV7-3 and TRBJ2-2): GAGVSQTPSNKVTEKGKYVELRCDPISGHTALYWYRQSLGQGPEFLIYFQGTGAADDSGLPNDRFFAVRPEGSVSTLKIQRTERGDSAVYLCASSLTRGTGELFFGEGSRLTVL.

This clonotype was seen ten or more times. The V call is TRBV12-3 or TRBV12-4, the J call TRBJ2-5; D is possibly TRBD2 (5 bases). The CDR3 contains 13 residues. V lost 5 bases, J lost 4 bases, and 11 bases lay in between. CDR3 residues: CASSPFRGETQYF. For the CDR3, the DNA is TGTGCCAGCAGTCCCTTCCGGGGAGAGACCCAGTACTTC.

The chain employs TRBV20-1 and TRBJ2-7; 9 nucleotides agree with TRBD1. Germline-derived CDR1 and CDR2 are DFQATT and SNEGSKA (reference sequence). CDR3 length equals 15 residues. V dropped 0 bases and J dropped 3; count of bases not matched to a gene: 6. Here the CDR3 DNA reads TGCAGTGCTAGAGAAACGGGGACAGGGTACTACGAGCAGTACTTC. It is translated as CSARETGTGYYEQYF.

Comment on this clonotype: The germline gene is not matched at one end of the junction; a read error may be the cause. The CDR3 sequence: CPSRESVAVGTDTQYF. As DNA, the CDR3 is TGTCCCAGCAGGGAATCGGTAGCTGTGGGCACAGATACGCAGTATTTT. This chain joins TRBV25-1 and TRBJ2-3; TRBD1 might be the D (5 bases). Germline loops: CDR1 MGHDK, CDR2 SYGVNS. This CDR3 has 16 amino acids. The full variable domain, its missing parts supplied by reference TRBV25-1 and TRBJ2-3, is EADIYQTPRYLVIGTGKKITLECSQTMGHDKMYWYQQDPGMELHLIHYSYGVNSTEKGDLSSESTVSRIRTEHFPLTLESARPSHTSQYLCPSRESVAVGTDTQYFGPGTRLTVL.

This clonotype has at least ten counts. V gene TRBV5-8 combines with J gene TRBJ2-4; TRBD2 matches at 11 bases. CDR1 is SGHTS, CDR2 YDEGEE, per germline. J gave up 0 bases and V 2 bases, and 4 bases lay outside the gene matches. The CDR3 runs 17 residues. For the CDR3, the DNA is TGTGCCAGCAGCTTCACTAGCGGGGGACTAGCCAAAAACATTCAGTACTTC. Protein product: CASSFTSGGLAKNIQYF.

The CDR3 loop reads CASSLLAGGRGETQYF. DNA of the CDR3: TGTGCCAGCAGCTTACTCGCGGGGGGCCGGGGAGAGACCCAGTACTTC. V gene TRBV7-9 combines with J gene TRBJ2-5; 8 bases are a match to TRBD2. The CDR3 has 16 amino acids. V lost 2 bases and J lost 4; bases outside the gene matches: 9. CDR1 SEHNR and CDR2 FQNEAQ come from the germline V gene (reference sequence).

This chain links TRBV20-1 with TRBJ1-5; TRBD1 might be the D (6 bases). From germline, CDR1 is DFQATT and CDR2 SNEGSKA (reference sequence). Between the trimmed V and J ends, which lost 6 bases and 0 bases, there was a span of 15 bases. CDR3 length equals 15 residues. The CDR3 DNA follows: TGCAGTGCCTCGGACAGAATTAATAGCAATCAGCCCCAGCATTTT. It is translated as CSASDRINSNQPQHF.

The chain uses TRBV6-4 and TRBJ1-2, with D possibly TRBD1 on 5 matching bases. V dropped 9 bases and J dropped 4 bases, with 12 bases sitting between them. There are 12 residues in the CDR3. Germline V gene lookup returns CDR1 MRHNA and CDR2 SNTAGT. The CDR3 is CARTGRVYGYTF. The CDR3 bases are TGTGCCAGGACGGGGCGCGTCTATGGCTACACCTTC.

The rearrangement joins TRBV19 to TRBJ2-1; D possibly corresponds to TRBD2 (6 bases). Trimming removed 8 bases at V and 4 bases at J, with 6 bases between. The length of the CDR3 is 11 residues. CDR1 and CDR2 (germline): LNHDA, SQIVND (reference sequence). This CDR3 reads CASREYNEQFF. Written as DNA, the CDR3 is TGTGCCAGTCGGGAGTACAATGAGCAGTTCTTC.

J is TRBJ2-5 and V is TRBV24-1; 13 bases are a match to TRBD2. There are 15 residues in the CDR3. Losses at the gene ends were 3 bases for V and 5 bases for J; bases not matched to a gene: 2. Germline loops: CDR1 KGHDR, CDR2 SFDVKD. The CDR3 bases are TGTGCCACCAGTGATCCACTAGCGGGAGGGGAGACCCAGTACTTC. It translates to CATSDPLAGGETQYF.

This clonotype has a count of ten or more. This chain uses TRBV5-1 with TRBJ1-1; D not certain. Germline V CDR1 and CDR2: SGHRS, YFSETQ. V gave up 6 bases and J gave up 0 bases, with 9 bases separating them. The CDR3 is 13 residues long. The CDR3 DNA is TGCGCCAGCAAACTCAGCTTGAACACTGAAGCTTTCTTT. Its translation: CASKLSLNTEAFF.

V usage is TRBV2 and J usage is TRBJ2-2; D unresolved. The CDR3 loop spans 15 amino acids. Trimming stripped 3 bases from V and 0 bases from J, with 8 bases between. Germline lookup yields CDR1 SNHLY and CDR2 FYNNEI. CDR3 residues: CASSEGWANTGELFF. CDR3 nucleotide sequence: TGTGCCAGCAGTGAGGGCTGGGCGAACACCGGGGAGCTGTTTTTT.

In the case of this clonotype: A junction boundary mismatches the germline segment, possibly from a read error. In nucleotides, the CDR3 is TGTGCCAGCAGTTGGGTCCCGGCTAGCGCATACACTGAGCAGTTCTTC. Translating gives CASSWVPASAYTEQFF. The V gene is TRBV27, the J gene TRBJ2-1, with D possibly being TRBD2 (6 bases). CDR1 and CDR2 from the germline V gene are MNHEY and SMNVEV (reference sequence). The CDR3 has 16 residues.